This T cell receptor (beta chain) was found in a study of T cells in Graves' hyperthyroidism and ophthalmopathy. Study results and caveats: The blood repertoire included most of the expanded thyroid clonotypes above 0.001.

Based on clinical symptoms, serum thyroxine and TRAb, thyroid ultrasound and orbital computed tomography, diagnoses were reached. This clonotype has just a few counts. The antigen remains undetermined. V shed 4 bases and J shed 1 base, with 12 bases lying between them. This CDR3 spans 15 amino acids. Germline V gene data show CDR1 as SEHNR and CDR2 as FQNEAQ (reference sequence). The TCR beta CDR3 regions underwent amplification using RNA transcripts as the source. A first-round RT-PCR of the TCR CDR3 used the HTBI primer set. MiXCR was run by TCRdb on the multiplex PCR reads, yielding one entry per CDR3 protein. The profile shows about 460,000 distinct CDR3 sequences, roughly 22% of them singletons.

The TCR comes from a woman between 65 and 79 years old with Graves' ophthalmopathy. The rearrangement uses TRBV7-9 and TRBJ2-3, with unresolved D. The sample taken for sequencing was blood. The CDR3 here is CASSSPLGGTDTQYF. The CDR3 bases are TGTGCCAGCAGCTCTCCCCTTGGCGGCACAGATACGCAGTATTTT.